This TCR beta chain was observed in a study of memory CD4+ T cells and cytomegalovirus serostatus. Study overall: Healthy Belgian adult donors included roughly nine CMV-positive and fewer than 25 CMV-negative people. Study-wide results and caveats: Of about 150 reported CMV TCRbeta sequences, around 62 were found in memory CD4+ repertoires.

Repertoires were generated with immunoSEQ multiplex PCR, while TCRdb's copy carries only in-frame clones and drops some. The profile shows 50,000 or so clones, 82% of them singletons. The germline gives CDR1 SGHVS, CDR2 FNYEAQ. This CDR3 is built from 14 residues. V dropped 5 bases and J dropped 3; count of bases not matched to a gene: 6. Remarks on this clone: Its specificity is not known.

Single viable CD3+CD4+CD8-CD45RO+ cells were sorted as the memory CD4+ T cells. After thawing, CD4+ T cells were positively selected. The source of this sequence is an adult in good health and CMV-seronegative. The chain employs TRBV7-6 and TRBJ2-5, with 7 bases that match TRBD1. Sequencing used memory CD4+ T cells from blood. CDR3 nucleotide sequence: TGTGCCAGCAGCGGGGGACAGCTAAAAGAGACCCAGTACTTC. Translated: CASSGGQLKETQYF.